This T cell receptor (beta chain) derives from a study of T cell responses to AZD1222 COVID-19 vaccine. The V end lost 0 bases, the J end lost 8 bases, and 7 bases lay between the germline ends. The germline V gene encodes CDR1 LGHNA and CDR2 YNFKEQ. This CDR3 has 13 amino acids. This clone was seen only a few times. Only in-frame clones appear in the TCRdb table, and some are missing; sequencing was by immunoSEQ multiplex PCR. The repertoire has 130,000 to 150,000 clones, about 86% of them found once; the top ten carry around 5.1%. Sequenced material: peripheral blood, taken 28 days after the second AZD1222 dose. This receptor was taken from an adult who received the AZD1222 COVID-19 vaccine. The gene calls are TRBV4-2 and TRBJ1-4; D perhaps matches TRBD1 (5 bases). The CDR3 coding sequence is TGTGCCAGCAGCCAAGATCAGGGAGAAAAACTGTTTTTT. The encoded protein is CASSQDQGEKLFF.